This T cell receptor (beta chain) was sequenced in a study of cytomegalovirus exposure and HLA in healthy donors. This clone occurred a few times. The junction departs from germline at one end; a sequencing error may be responsible. The CDR3 is 11 residues long. In germline, CDR1 is DFQATT, CDR2 SNEGSKA (reference sequence). Use of 60 Vbeta and 13 Jbeta primers characterized the PCR. TCRdb keeps only in-frame clones here, not all; method: immunoSEQ multiplex PCR. The table lists 150,000 or so clones, around 78% of them singletons. Sample: PBMCs. This rearrangement joins TRBV20-1 to TRBJ1-1, with 7 bases matching TRBD1. The clonotype originates from a woman aged 40 to 55 in good health and CMV-seropositive. The CDR3 loop is CSARDDRTGIF. The CDR3 DNA follows: TGCAGTGCTAGAGATGACAGGACAGGCATTTTT.